Presented here are 25 T cell receptor beta chains from one specimen sequenced in a study of blood T cell repertoires in COVID-19 (dated by TCRdb to 2020 to 2021). To prepare the library, the immunoSEQ multiplex PCR assay was applied. The clones in this table, taken by TCRdb from immuneACCESS, are in-frame only. Not every clone is retained; where verified, under half of the shortfall comes from an unresolved V gene, and the cause of the rest is unknown. The sample contains 60,000 to 80,000 clones, 70% to 90% of them found a single time. Approximately 6.8% of the sample rests with the top ten. Sequenced input: peripheral blood. The source is a woman between 70 and 85 years old with acute or convalescent COVID-19.

The V gene is TRBV30, the J gene TRBJ1-5; TRBD1 agrees at 10 bases. Germline-derived CDR1 and CDR2 are GTSNPN and SVGIG (reference sequence). Trimming took 7 bases from V and 2 from J; bases not matched to a gene: 8. The CDR3 has 15 residues. CDR3 sequence reads: CALKVGTGGNQPQHF. The DNA of the CDR3 is TGTGCCTTAAAGGTGGGGACAGGGGGCAATCAGCCCCAGCATTTT.

The chain couples TRBV5-5 to TRBJ2-1, with 8 nucleotides matching TRBD1. Germline assignment: CDR1 SGHKS and CDR2 YYEKEE (reference sequence). CDR3 length: 17 amino acids. Trimming cost V 0 bases and J 1 base; bases outside gene matches: 6. The CDR3 spells CASSLVFRTGSYNEQFF. The CDR3 nucleotides read TGTGCCAGCAGCTTGGTTTTCCGGACAGGGTCCTACAATGAGCAGTTCTTC.

This clone is labeled as medium-sized (0.01 to 0.1%). The chain employs TRBV27 and TRBJ2-1; 7 nucleotides line up with TRBD1. V trimming: 5 bases; J trimming: 0 bases; junction bases outside the gene matches: 16. The CDR3 has 19 residues. Germline assignment: CDR1 MNHEY and CDR2 SMNVEV (reference sequence). The CDR3 DNA follows: TGTGCCAGCAGTCACAGGGGTTTCTCGGGCGTTCTCTCCTACAATGAGCAGTTCTTC. Its protein is CASSHRGFSGVLSYNEQFF.

J is TRBJ1-4 and V is TRBV6-5, with 7 bases aligning to TRBD1. Germline V gene sequence: CDR1 MNHEY, CDR2 SVGAGI. V shed 7 bases and J 4 bases; nucleotides not matched to a gene: 6. This CDR3 comprises 14 residues. CDR3 region: CASILDRLNEKLFF. In DNA form, the CDR3 reads TGTGCCAGCATCCTGGACAGGCTTAATGAAAAACTGTTTTTT.

J is TRBJ1-1 and V is TRBV30; 7 bases are a match to TRBD1. In germline, CDR1 is GTSNPN, CDR2 SVGIG (reference sequence). CDR3 length: 14 residues. V was clipped by 2 bases and J by 3 bases; unmatched bases: 6. CDR3 sequence: CAWSKGAKYTEAFF. The DNA of the CDR3 is TGTGCCTGGAGTAAGGGGGCTAAGTACACTGAAGCTTTCTTT.

Concerning this clone itself: At one of its ends the junction is not consistent with the germline gene, which may arise from a read error. CDR3 region: CASSDPGPGRDF. In DNA form, the CDR3 reads TGTGCCAGCAGTGATCCCGGCCCAGGGCGAGATTTT. The chain couples TRBV6-1 to TRBJ1-4, with a possible D match to TRBD1 (5 bases). Germline CDR1 is MNHNS and CDR2 is SASEGT. CDR3 length: 12 residues.

The rearrangement uses TRBV28 and TRBJ1-1; weak D call: TRBD1 (5 bases). V lost 5 bases, J lost 8 bases, and 9 bases lay in between. Germline assignment: CDR1 MDHEN and CDR2 SYDVKM. The CDR3 sequence is 11 residues long. CDR3 residues: CASSRTPEAFF. The CDR3 region has the DNA TGTGCCAGCAGTCGGACACCAGAAGCTTTCTTT.

The chain links TRBV9 to TRBJ2-2; tentatively, D is TRBD2 (5 bases). Germline V lookup: CDR1 SGDLS, CDR2 YYNGEE. This CDR3 contains 16 residues. V lost 1 base and J lost 6, with 16 bases in between. Here the CDR3 reads CASSVSATGSAGELFF. The CDR3 region has the DNA TGTGCCAGCAGCGTATCGGCGACTGGGAGCGCCGGGGAGCTGTTTTTT.

J is TRBJ1-6 and V is TRBV12-5; 7 nucleotides line up with TRBD1. V gave up 5 bases and J gave up 6 bases; unmatched junction bases: 4. The germline gives CDR1 LGHNT, CDR2 FRNRAP. This CDR3 is 14 amino acids long. CDR3 coding DNA: TGTGCTAGTGGTCCAGGGACAGTTAATTCACCCCTCCACTTT. It encodes CASGPGTVNSPLHF.

This rearrangement joins TRBV7-9 to TRBJ1-6; no reliable D call. Germline CDR1 reads SEHNR; CDR2 reads FQNEAQ (reference sequence). The germline V and J ends were trimmed by 2 bases and 7 bases, with 6 bases remaining between them. CDR3 length: 13 residues. This CDR3 is CASSLIENSPLHF. CDR3 nucleotide sequence: TGTGCCAGCAGCTTAATTGAGAATTCACCCCTCCACTTT.

The V call is TRBV6-5, the J call TRBJ1-5; 8 bases are shared with TRBD1. This CDR3 is 14 amino acids long. Germline CDR1 reads MNHEY; CDR2 reads SVGAGI. Trimming removed 6 bases from V and 6 bases from J; junction bases left unmatched: 7. The CDR3 sequence: CASRRTGISQPQHF. CDR3 nucleotides: TGTGCCAGCAGGAGGACAGGGATTAGTCAGCCCCAGCATTTT.

The rearrangement joins TRBV7-2 to TRBJ2-7, with D maybe TRBD2 (6 bases). V lost 1 base, J lost 0 bases, and 7 bases lay in between. CDR3 length: 14 amino acids. Germline CDR1 SGHTA, CDR2 FQGNSA. The CDR3 sequence: CASSLVADSYEQYF. In DNA, the CDR3 is TGTGCCAGCAGCTTAGTAGCGGACTCCTACGAGCAGTACTTC.

The CDR3 spells CASSHPGFYEQYF. In nucleotides, the CDR3 is TGTGCCAGCAGCCATCCGGGGTTCTACGAGCAGTACTTC. The rearrangement links TRBV3-1 (or the pseudogene TRBV3-2) to TRBJ2-7; possible D gene TRBD2, 5 bases. Germline values: CDR1 LGHDT, CDR2 YNNKEL (reference sequence). The ends were cut back, 3 bases at V and 3 bases at J, with 9 bases in the middle. CDR3 length: 13 amino acids.

The J gene is TRBJ1-1, the V gene TRBV6-6; 9 positions match TRBD1. Germline CDR1 is MNHNY and CDR2 is SVGAGI (reference sequence). V lost 4 bases to trimming and J lost 1 base; unmatched junction nucleotides: 7. The CDR3 runs to 16 residues. CDR3: CASSSNPGQGNTEAFF. The CDR3 DNA reads TGTGCCAGCAGTTCCAATCCGGGACAGGGGAACACTGAAGCTTTCTTT.

The chain recombines TRBV28 with TRBJ1-4; D may be TRBD1 (6 bases). CDR1 and CDR2 (germline): MDHEN, SYDVKM. V was cut by 6 bases and J by 8 bases, with 13 bases left in between. This CDR3 has 13 residues. The CDR3 DNA follows: TGTGCCAGCAGGCTTGGGGGCCCGGAAAAACTGTTTTTT. This sequence encodes CASRLGGPEKLFF.

The CDR3, as DNA: TGTGCCAGCAGCTTATTGGACAGGGTTACCGAGCAGTACTTC. As protein: CASSLLDRVTEQYF. The rearrangement links TRBV7-2 to TRBJ2-7; the match to TRBD1 covers 8 bases. Germline V gene sequence: CDR1 SGHTA, CDR2 FQGNSA. The CDR3 totals 14 residues. J was trimmed by 6 bases and V by 2 bases; bases with no gene match: 6.

This chain uses TRBV5-1 with TRBJ1-1; a weak D match, TRBD1 (6 bases). V dropped 4 bases and J dropped 1 base, with 14 bases sitting between them. The CDR3 contains 15 residues. Germline V gives CDR1 SGHRS, CDR2 YFSETQ. CDR3 nucleotides: TGCGCCAGCAGCAAACTCCAGGGGACGAACACTGAAGCTTTCTTT. Translated: CASSKLQGTNTEAFF.

The chain combines TRBV3-1 (or the pseudogene TRBV3-2) with TRBJ1-1; unclear D gene. V gave up 4 bases and J gave up 0 bases, with 12 bases separating them. Germline loops: CDR1 LGHDT, CDR2 YNNKEL (reference sequence). This CDR3 contains 15 residues. The DNA for the CDR3 is TGTGCCAGCAGCCCAGCAGGATCCATGAACACTGAAGCTTTCTTT. Translating gives CASSPAGSMNTEAFF.

This chain joins TRBV6-2 or TRBV6-3 and TRBJ2-5; 7 bases fit TRBD1. The germline CDR1 and CDR2 sequences are MNHEY and SVGEGT. After removal of 0 bases from V and 0 bases from J, the junction contained 1 base not matched to a gene. This CDR3 is 15 amino acids long. The CDR3 protein is CASSYSDRDQETQYF. The CDR3 nucleotides read TGTGCCAGCAGTTACTCTGACAGGGACCAAGAGACCCAGTACTTC.

The rearrangement links TRBV3-1 (or the pseudogene TRBV3-2) to TRBJ2-3, with 7 bases that match TRBD2. CDR3 size: 15 residues. Per the germline V gene, CDR1 is LGHDT and CDR2 is YNNKEL (reference sequence). Losses at the gene ends were 4 bases for V and 2 bases for J; bases not matched to a gene: 6. CDR3 DNA sequence: TGTGCCAGCAGCCGGCGGGGAGGGGACACAGATACGCAGTATTTT. Its translation: CASSRRGGDTDTQYF.

The chain carries TRBV30 and TRBJ1-2; a possible D gene is TRBD1 (5 bases). Germline assignment: CDR1 GTSNPN and CDR2 SVGIG (reference sequence). The CDR3 covers 13 residues. Between the trimmed V and J ends, which lost 4 bases and 4 bases, there was a span of 13 bases. The CDR3 nucleotides read TGTGCCTGGAAAGAGGCAGGGCCCTATGGCTACACCTTC. Translated: CAWKEAGPYGYTF.

J is TRBJ2-1 and V is TRBV5-1; D might be TRBD2 (6 bases). CDR3 size: 15 residues. From germline, CDR1 is SGHRS and CDR2 YFSETQ. Trimming shortened V by 4 bases and J by 12 bases, and 23 bases separated the two germline ends. As DNA, the CDR3 is TGCGCCAGCAGCCCCCTCACCTTTACGGGAGAACGGCAGTTCTTC. Translating it yields CASSPLTFTGERQFF.

The chain couples TRBV10-3 to TRBJ1-1, with 7 nucleotides matching TRBD1. CDR3 length: 13 residues. Germline CDR1 reads ENHRY; CDR2 reads SYGVKD. V was pared by 6 bases and J by 11 bases, with 12 bases of the junction left unmatched. The CDR3 sequence: CAIRDGTDDRAFF. In DNA form, the CDR3 reads TGTGCCATCAGGGATGGGACAGACGATCGGGCTTTCTTT.

The J gene is TRBJ1-2, the V gene TRBV20-1; possible D gene TRBD1, 5 bases. The CDR3 covers 11 residues. CDR1 is DFQATT, CDR2 SNEGSKA, per germline (reference sequence). The germline V and J ends were trimmed by 3 bases and 6 bases, with 8 bases remaining between them. The CDR3 DNA reads TGCAGTGCTAGGACAGTCAATGGCTACACCTTC. Translation: CSARTVNGYTF.

The V call is TRBV19, the J call TRBJ1-1, with D perhaps matching TRBD1 (5 bases). The CDR3 is 15 amino acids. CDR1 and CDR2 from the germline V gene are LNHDA and SQIVND (reference sequence). The V end was cut by 7 bases, the J end by 0 bases, with 15 bases between. The CDR3 DNA is TGTGCCAGTATTAGTCAGGCAGGGATGAACACTGAAGCTTTCTTT. Its protein is CASISQAGMNTEAFF.